This TCR beta chain came from a study of blood T cell repertoires in COVID-19 (dated by TCRdb to the early 2020s). Regarding the research as a whole: Collaborator samples came from the United States, Italy and Spain and covered acute and convalescent phases of COVID-19. The prospective study material was composed of cDNA or gDNA derived from T cells, B-cell-depleted T cells, or PBMCs. The dataset comprised deeply sampled blood TCRbeta repertoires from subjects exposed to, actively infected with, or recovered from COVID-19. A freely available public database, intended as a resource for researchers studying the immune response to SARS-CoV-2, is where the repertoires were released. Samples were obtained from the ongoing ImmuneRACE study (first 160 participants) and from 1,254 subjects provided by 6 global collaborators. The sample metadata nearly always contained a de-identified subject ID, COVID-19 status, age in years and sex. Where available, HLA class I and class II types were taken from metadata supplied by the sample provider and were not determined by assay-based typing.

Points on this clone: Its binding antigen is unknown. Qualities for individual bases were not recorded, and no much larger clone is one base off.

TCRbeta CDR3 regions were amplified from genomic DNA by means of the immunoSEQ Assay, a bias-controlled multiplex PCR. Concerning the study's data processing: The number of nucleated cells in each sample was estimated from the amplification of reference gene primers within the assay. Sequence reads were collapsed and filtered to measure the absolute abundance of every unique TCRbeta CDR3 rearrangement. For each sample, productive Simpson clonality was calculated as the square root of Simpson's diversity index over productive rearrangements. Drawn from immuneACCESS, this table holds only the in-frame rearrangements with V and J called that TCRdb kept. Clones are partly lost; checked studies trace under half to an unresolved V gene and leave the rest unexplained. V, J and clone size were drawn from that table, and D and trimming were deduced from the DNA. The sample table records 140,000 to 150,000 clones; approximately 80% of these occur just once. The ten largest clones take up around 8.2% of the sample.

The CDR3 holds 12 amino acids from the cysteine to the phenylalanine. The DNA shown is the 36-base CDR3, in frame from base 1. Trimming removed 0 bases from V and 8 bases from J, leaving 7 bases between the germline ends. The germline V gene supplies CDR1 KGHSH and CDR2 LQKENI. Each collaborating institution followed its own protocols to collect whole blood in K2EDTA tubes. For TCRbeta analysis, collaborator samples were shipped as frozen whole blood, as isolated PBMCs, or as DNA extracted from either sample type. What the study reported, not specific to this receptor: The amount of clinical and demographic metadata varied by source and participant and was provided uncurated.

The V and J genes are TRBV18 and TRBJ1-1; the D gene cannot be resolved reliably. Input material: peripheral blood. The TCR sequence derives from a human donor in a cohort sampled during active COVID-19. The nucleotides read TGTGCCAGCTCACCACCAAGGAGGGAAGCTTTCTTT. This yields the protein CASSPPRREAFF.